The next 28 T cell receptor beta chains were all read from a single sample in a study of beta chain features in type 1 diabetes. The whole isolated RNA underwent reverse transcription, so sequencing captured expressed TCRB transcripts. Profiled with immunoSEQ multiplex PCR; TCRdb holds only in-frame clones, not every one. Of roughly 180,000 clones detected, roughly an eighth appear once; the ten largest clones hold roughly 0.56%. The sequencing sample was made of central memory CD4+ T cells from blood. The receptor source for this set is a woman under 30 in good health.

The sample holds one count of this clone. CDR3 region: CASSLDLVVYEQFF. The CDR3 bases are TGTGCCAGCAGCTTGGACTTAGTTGTTTATGAGCAGTTCTTC. The V gene is TRBV5-4, the J gene TRBJ2-1; D ambiguous. Germline CDR1 SGHNT, CDR2 YYREEE (reference sequence). V shed 0 bases and J shed 8 bases, with 12 bases lying between them. The CDR3 runs to 14 residues.

CDR3 region: CASSQMGQGGYTF. The CDR3, as DNA: TGTGCCAGCAGCCAAATGGGACAGGGGGGCTACACCTTC. The chain joins TRBV7-9 to TRBJ1-2, with 10 bases matching TRBD1. Germline-derived CDR1 and CDR2 are SEHNR and FQNEAQ (reference sequence). The CDR3 has 13 amino acids. J gave up 8 bases and V 5 bases, and 5 bases lay outside the gene matches. The full variable domain, in which reference TRBV7-9 and TRBJ1-2 provide the parts outside the CDR3, is DTGVSQNPRHKITKRGQNVTFRCDPISEHNRLYWYRQTLGQGPEFLTYFQNEAQLEKSRLLSDRFSAERPKGSFSTLEIQRTEQGDSAMYLCASSQMGQGGYTFGSGTRLTVV.

This clone was recorded a few times. The chain couples TRBV5-1 to TRBJ1-4; TRBD1 might be the D (6 bases). The germline V gene encodes CDR1 SGHRS and CDR2 YFSETQ. Trimming took 0 bases from V and 2 from J, leaving 14 bases between them. The CDR3 has 17 amino acids. The CDR3 bases are TGCGCCAGCAGCTTGGCGTTGCAACAGGGCACTAATGAAAAACTGTTTTTT. Translating gives CASSLALQQGTNEKLFF.

This clone came up a few times. The rearrangement uses TRBV4-3 and TRBJ2-4; D is ambiguous. In germline, CDR1 is LGHNA, CDR2 YSLEER. The germline V and J ends were trimmed by 6 bases and 1 base, with 7 bases remaining between them. The CDR3 is 13 residues long. The CDR3 DNA reads TGCGCCAGCAGTGCGTCGGCCAAAAACATTCAGTACTTC. Amino acid sequence: CASSASAKNIQYF.

The CDR3 sequence: CASSLASGSIYEQYF. The CDR3 nucleotides read TGTGCCAGCAGCTTAGCGTCAGGGTCGATCTACGAGCAGTACTTC. The chain is built from TRBV7-2 and TRBJ2-7; a possible D gene is TRBD1 (5 bases). The V gene lost 0 bases and the J gene lost 3 bases, with 12 bases spanning the gap. Germline CDR1 SGHTA, CDR2 FQGNSA. CDR3 length: 15 residues.

A few counts support this clone. The CDR3 bases are TGTGCCAGCAGATTCTCAGGGGGGAACATTCAGTACTTC. The encoded protein is CASRFSGGNIQYF. The rearrangement joins TRBV6-1 to TRBJ2-4; D might be TRBD1 (7 bases). Germline V gene data show CDR1 as MNHNS and CDR2 as SASEGT. There are 13 residues in the CDR3. V was pared by 6 bases and J by 7 bases, with 13 bases between.

V and J are TRBV5-1 and TRBJ2-1, with 10 bases aligning to TRBD2. Germline trimming cut 8 bases from V and 4 bases from J; bases unmatched to any gene: 9. Germline assignment: CDR1 SGHRS and CDR2 YFSETQ. CDR3 size: 15 residues. This chain's CDR3 is CASSAGGANYNEQFF. CDR3 bases: TGCGCCAGTTCAGCGGGAGGGGCAAATTACAATGAGCAGTTCTTC.

CDR3 residues: CASSVVSNYGYTF. The CDR3 region has the DNA TGCGCCAGCAGCGTGGTCAGTAACTATGGCTACACCTTC. The chain employs TRBV5-1 and TRBJ1-2, with no clear D. Germline-derived CDR1 and CDR2 are SGHRS and YFSETQ. V shed 4 bases and J shed 1 base, with 8 bases lying between them. The CDR3 covers 13 residues. The full variable domain, its missing parts supplied by reference TRBV5-1 and TRBJ1-2, is KAGVTQTPRYLIKTRGQQVTLSCSPISGHRSVSWYQQTPGQGLQFLFEYFSETQRNKGNFPGRFSGRQFSNSRSEMNVSTLELGDSALYLCASSVVSNYGYTFGSGTRLTVV.

This chain joins TRBV28 and TRBJ1-4; D might be TRBD1 (5 bases). Trimming removed 2 bases from V and 6 bases from J, with 13 bases in between. This CDR3 has 15 residues. Germline CDR1 MDHEN, CDR2 SYDVKM. As DNA, the CDR3 is TGTGCCAGCAGTTTAGGGGCCCCGCGGCATGAAAAACTGTTTTTT. Protein sequence: CASSLGAPRHEKLFF. Variable domain in full (rest from reference TRBV28 and TRBJ1-4): DVKVTQSSRYLVKRTGEKVFLECVQDMDHENMFWYRQDPGLGLRLIYFSYDVKMKEKGDIPEGYSVSREKKERFSLILESASTNQTSMYLCASSLGAPRHEKLFFGSGTQLSVL.

This clone was picked up a small number of times. The chain links TRBV6-5 to TRBJ2-4; D may be TRBD1 (7 bases). Germline-derived CDR1 and CDR2 are MNHEY and SVGAGI. The CDR3 is 13 amino acids. Trimming shortened V by 2 bases and J by 9 bases, and 11 bases separated the two germline ends. CDR3 amino acids: CASSYGQGGIQYF. DNA of the CDR3: TGTGCCAGCAGTTACGGGCAGGGGGGCATTCAGTACTTC.

This chain uses TRBV21-1 with TRBJ2-1; the table's D call of TRBD2 was not tested on the DNA. TRBV21-1 is marked as a pseudogene. CDR3 length: 12 amino acids. CDR3 sequence: CASSLGLGEQFF. The CDR3 nucleotides are TGTGCCAGCAGCTTAGGACTAGGCGAGCAGTTCTTC.

This chain uses TRBV4-3 with TRBJ2-5; no reliable D call. Trimming shortened V by 0 bases and J by 5 bases, and 13 bases separated the two germline ends. There are 15 residues in the CDR3. CDR1 and CDR2 from the germline V gene are LGHNA and YSLEER. CDR3 sequence (DNA): TGCGCCAGCAGCCAAGAAGTGGGCAGGTGGGAGACCCAGTACTTC. It is translated as CASSQEVGRWETQYF.

The chain is built from TRBV2 and TRBJ2-2; TRBD2 is a possible D gene (6 bases). V dropped 8 bases and J dropped 6 bases, with 7 bases sitting between them. CDR3 length equals 11 residues. Germline lookup yields CDR1 SNHLY and CDR2 FYNNEI. The CDR3 coding sequence is TGTGCCAGCGGAGGGCCCGGGGAGCTGTTTTTT. It encodes CASGGPGELFF. Together with reference TRBV2 and TRBJ2-2, the CDR3 gives the full variable domain: EPEVTQTPSHQVTQMGQEVILRCVPISNHLYFYWYRQILGQKVEFLVSFYNNEISEKSEIFDDQFSVERPDGSNFTLKIRSTKLEDSAMYFCASGGPGELFFGEGSRLTVL.

Notes on this clone: Other DNA sequences within the sample encode an identical CDR3. CDR3 sequence (DNA): TGTGCCAGCAGCCCAACAGGGGCCTACGAGCAGTACTTC. Its protein product is CASSPTGAYEQYF. The rearrangement joins TRBV14 to TRBJ2-7, with TRBD1 identical over 7 bases. Trimming took 4 bases from V and 2 from J; bases not matched to a gene: 2. The CDR3 runs to 13 residues. Germline V gives CDR1 SGHDN, CDR2 FVKESK.

There are a few counts of this clone. The V gene is TRBV29-1, the J gene TRBJ2-5; a possible D gene is TRBD2 (6 bases). Germline V CDR1 and CDR2: SQVTM, ANQGSEA. V was shortened by 6 bases and J by 2 bases, with 16 bases between the two germline ends. The CDR3 is made up of 14 amino acids. The CDR3 coding sequence is TGCAGCGTGCCTCACCGGGACTTTCAAGAGACCCAGTACTTC. Its protein is CSVPHRDFQETQYF.

This clone was observed a handful of times. The genes are TRBV5-1 and TRBJ1-5; possibly TRBD1 for D (6 bases). Trimming pared 2 bases from V and 6 bases from J, leaving 12 bases between. Germline V gene data show CDR1 as SGHRS and CDR2 as YFSETQ. CDR3 length equals 14 residues. The CDR3 bases are TGCGCCAGCAGCTTCAGGGGCCAGGGTCAGCCCCAGCATTTT. Translated, it gives CASSFRGQGQPQHF.

V is TRBV7-9 and J is TRBJ1-2; D unclear. Germline V gene lookup returns CDR1 SEHNR and CDR2 FQNEAQ (reference sequence). With 5 bases removed from V and 3 bases from J, the gap between germline ends came to 13 bases. The CDR3 runs 14 residues. The CDR3 protein is CASSPTWEYYGYTF. The CDR3 region has the DNA TGTGCCAGCAGCCCCACCTGGGAGTACTATGGCTACACCTTC. The entire variable domain, with the rest obtained from reference TRBV7-9 and TRBJ1-2, is as follows: DTGVSQNPRHKITKRGQNVTFRCDPISEHNRLYWYRQTLGQGPEFLTYFQNEAQLEKSRLLSDRFSAERPKGSFSTLEIQRTEQGDSAMYLCASSPTWEYYGYTFGSGTRLTVV.

The chain recombines TRBV28 with TRBJ1-5; the D is unclear. Germline V CDR1 and CDR2: MDHEN, SYDVKM. This CDR3 has 14 residues. Trimming removed 8 bases at V and 0 bases at J, with 11 bases between. CDR3 DNA sequence: TGTGCCAGCCGAAGCTCCCATAGCAATCAGCCCCAGCATTTT. Translated, it gives CASRSSHSNQPQHF.

This chain connects TRBV28 to TRBJ1-1, with TRBD1 identical over 9 bases. Germline CDR1 MDHEN, CDR2 SYDVKM. The CDR3 is made up of 17 amino acids. Unmatched junction bases numbered 15, after V lost 6 bases and J lost 4 bases. Here the CDR3 reads CASSFSGTGRGSTEAFF. The CDR3 region has the DNA TGTGCCAGCAGCTTCAGCGGGACAGGGCGTGGGAGCACTGAAGCTTTCTTT. Supplemented by reference TRBV28 and TRBJ1-1, the full variable domain reads DVKVTQSSRYLVKRTGEKVFLECVQDMDHENMFWYRQDPGLGLRLIYFSYDVKMKEKGDIPEGYSVSREKKERFSLILESASTNQTSMYLCASSFSGTGRGSTEAFFGQGTRLTVV.

The CDR3 reads CASKEAANTGELFF. The DNA for the CDR3 is TGTGCCAGCAAAGAGGCCGCGAACACCGGGGAGCTGTTTTTT. The rearrangement uses TRBV6-5 and TRBJ2-2; D gene uncertain. Germline V gene lookup returns CDR1 MNHEY and CDR2 SVGAGI. Between the trimmed V and J ends, which lost 7 bases and 0 bases, there was a span of 9 bases. This CDR3 is built from 14 residues.

This rearrangement joins TRBV28 to TRBJ1-1, with 7 bases that match TRBD1. J lost 5 bases, V lost 6 bases, and 9 bases had no gene match. The CDR3 has 14 amino acids. From germline, CDR1 is MDHEN and CDR2 SYDVKM. CDR3 bases: TGTGCCAGCAGCATATCAGGGGGTCAGACTGAAGCTTTCTTT. It specifies CASSISGGQTEAFF.

This clone was observed a few times. The rearrangement uses TRBV27 and TRBJ2-3; D remains unclear. V was pared by 6 bases and J by 0 bases, with 10 bases between. In germline, CDR1 is MNHEY, CDR2 SMNVEV (reference sequence). This CDR3 contains 14 residues. The CDR3: CASRVSPSTDTQYF. CDR3 DNA sequence: TGTGCCAGCAGGGTTAGCCCGAGCACAGATACGCAGTATTTT.

The chain couples TRBV29-1 to TRBJ1-1, with D perhaps TRBD1 (6 bases). V was trimmed by 4 bases and J by 5 bases, leaving 14 bases between them. This CDR3 spans 13 amino acids. Germline-derived CDR1 and CDR2 are SQVTM and ANQGSEA. Here the CDR3 reads CSVAWGPTTEAFF. The DNA of the CDR3 is TGCAGCGTTGCTTGGGGGCCAACGACTGAAGCTTTCTTT.

The CDR3 DNA reads TGTGCCAGCAGCGTGCTAGCGGGTACGTACAATGAGCAGTTCTTC. Protein product: CASSVLAGTYNEQFF. V is TRBV9 and J is TRBJ2-1; TRBD2 matches at 8 bases. Germline trimming cut 2 bases from V and 4 bases from J; bases unmatched to any gene: 5. This CDR3 is built from 15 residues. The V gene's germline CDR1 is SGDLS and CDR2 YYNGEE.

This clone was counted only a few times. The chain uses TRBV9 and TRBJ2-5; maybe TRBD2 (5 bases). The germline gives CDR1 SGDLS, CDR2 YYNGEE. The CDR3 spans 16 residues. V was shortened by 0 bases and J by 2 bases, with 14 bases between the two germline ends. The CDR3 loop is CASSVAFGERQETQYF. The CDR3 DNA reads as TGTGCCAGCAGCGTAGCTTTCGGGGAACGACAAGAGACCCAGTACTTC.

This clone was recorded only once. The rearrangement joins TRBV6-5 to TRBJ2-5; 13 nucleotides align to TRBD2. Germline V CDR1 and CDR2: MNHEY, SVGAGI. The CDR3 has 16 amino acids. Trimming took 4 bases from V and 3 from J; bases not matched to a gene: 5. The CDR3 loop reads CASSSGLAGVKETQYF. CDR3 DNA sequence: TGTGCCAGCAGTTCCGGACTAGCGGGGGTTAAAGAGACCCAGTACTTC.

The rearrangement joins TRBV29-1 to TRBJ2-7; TRBD2 aligns across 9 bases. Looked up from germline, CDR1 is SQVTM and CDR2 is ANQGSEA. The CDR3 loop spans 16 amino acids. The V segment lost 0 bases and the J segment 3 bases; nucleotides outside the gene matches: 9. The CDR3 spells CSVEDSLAGSLYEQYF. The CDR3 DNA sequence: TGCAGCGTTGAAGATTCACTAGCGGGTTCCCTCTACGAGCAGTACTTC.

The sample holds a few counts of this clone. The chain uses TRBV7-2 and TRBJ2-7; D uncertain. CDR1 is SGHTA and CDR2 is FQGNSA in the germline V gene. V was pared by 8 bases and J by 5 bases, with 10 bases between. The CDR3 is made up of 11 amino acids. This CDR3 reads CASQRFHEQYF. DNA of the CDR3: TGTGCCAGCCAGCGATTCCACGAGCAGTACTTC.